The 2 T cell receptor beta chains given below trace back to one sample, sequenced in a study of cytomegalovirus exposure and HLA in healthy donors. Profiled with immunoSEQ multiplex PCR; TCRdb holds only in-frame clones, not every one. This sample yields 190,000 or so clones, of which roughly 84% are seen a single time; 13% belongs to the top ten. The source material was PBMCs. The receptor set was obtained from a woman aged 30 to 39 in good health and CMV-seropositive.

The CDR3 coding sequence is TGTGCCAGCAGCTTGGCCACTAGCGGCGGTACGCAGTATTTT. Its protein product is CASSLATSGGTQYF. The chain links TRBV5-4 to TRBJ2-3; 8 bases align to TRBD2. The junction had 5 bases not matched to a gene; V was cut back by 0 bases and J by 8 bases. Germline CDR1 SGHNT, CDR2 YYREEE (reference sequence). There are 14 residues in the CDR3.

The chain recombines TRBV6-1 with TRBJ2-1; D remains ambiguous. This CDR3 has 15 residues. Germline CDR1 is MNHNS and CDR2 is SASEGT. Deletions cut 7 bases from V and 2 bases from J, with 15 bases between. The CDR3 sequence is CASTLLSVAYNEQFF. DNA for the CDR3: TGTGCCAGCACCCTACTCTCTGTAGCCTACAATGAGCAGTTCTTC.